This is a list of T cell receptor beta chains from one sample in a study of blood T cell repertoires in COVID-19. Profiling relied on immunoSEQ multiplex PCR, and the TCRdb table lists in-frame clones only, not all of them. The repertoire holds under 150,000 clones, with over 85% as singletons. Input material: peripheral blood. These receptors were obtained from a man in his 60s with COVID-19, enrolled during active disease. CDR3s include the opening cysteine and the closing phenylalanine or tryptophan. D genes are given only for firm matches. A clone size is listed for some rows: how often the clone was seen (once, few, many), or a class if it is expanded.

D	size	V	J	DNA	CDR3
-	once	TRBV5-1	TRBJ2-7	TGCGCCAGCAGCTCCGCGGTCCTTAGCTCCTACGAGCAGTACTTC	CASSSAVLSSYEQYF
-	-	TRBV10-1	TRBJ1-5	TGCGCCAGCAGTGACAGGGGCCCGGAGCCCCAGCATTTT	CASSDRGPEPQHF
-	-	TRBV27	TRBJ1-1	TGTGCCAGCAGTTTGCTAAACTTGGGGAGCCCCACTGAAGCTTTCTTT	CASSLLNLGSPTEAFF
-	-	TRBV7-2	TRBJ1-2	TGTGCCAGCAGCCCCGGGGGGCCCGCTAACTATGGCTACACCTTC	CASSPGGPANYGYTF
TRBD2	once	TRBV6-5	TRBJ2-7	TGTGCCAGCAAACGGGCTAGCGGGAGTTACGAGCAGTACTTC	CASKRASGSYEQYF
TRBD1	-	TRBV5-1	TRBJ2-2	TGCGCCAGCAGGTCCGGGACAGGGGCCCCCGGGGAGCTGTTTTTT	CASRSGTGAPGELFF
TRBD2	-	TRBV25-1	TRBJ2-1	TGTGCCAGCAGTGCTCCGAGGACTAGCAACTTGCTTAATGAGCAGTTCTTC	CASSAPRTSNLLNEQFF
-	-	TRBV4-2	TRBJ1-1	TGTGCCAGCAGCCAAGATCTCCCGGGGGGCACTGAAGCTTTCTTT	CASSQDLPGGTEAFF
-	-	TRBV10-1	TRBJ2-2	TGCGCCAGCAGTGAATACCGCGCCGGGGAGCTGTTTTTT	CASSEYRAGELFF
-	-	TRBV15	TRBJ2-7	TGTGCCACCAGCAGAGACCCACGGGGCGAGCAGTACTTC	CATSRDPRGEQYF
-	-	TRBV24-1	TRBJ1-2	TGTGCCACCAGTGGGAAGGAGCCGGCCCTGCATGGCTACACCTTC	CATSGKEPALHGYTF
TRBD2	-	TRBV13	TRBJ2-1	TGTGCCAGCAGCTTAATGCTAGCGGGAGGGCTCAATGAGCAGTTCTTC	CASSLMLAGGLNEQFF
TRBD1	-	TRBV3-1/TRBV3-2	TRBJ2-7	TGTGCCAGCAGCCAAACGGGACAGGGGGCTTCCATCTACGAGCAGTACTTC	CASSQTGQGASIYEQYF
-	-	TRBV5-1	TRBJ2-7	TGCGCCAGCAGCTTGGACGGGACAATTTACGAGCAGTACTTC	CASSLDGTIYEQYF
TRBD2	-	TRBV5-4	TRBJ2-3	TGTGCCAGCAGCCCTCAAACTAGCGGGAGCACAGATACGCAGTATTTT	CASSPQTSGSTDTQYF
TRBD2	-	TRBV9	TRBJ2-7	TGTGCCAGCAATCTAGCGGGGACCTACGAGCAGTACTTC	CASNLAGTYEQYF
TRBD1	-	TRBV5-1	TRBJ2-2	TGCGCCAGCAGCTTTTCACAGGGGACCGGGGAGCTGTTTTTT	CASSFSQGTGELFF
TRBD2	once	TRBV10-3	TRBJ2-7	TGTGCCATCAGCCCACCTAGCGGCGCCTACGAGCAGTACTTC	CAISPPSGAYEQYF
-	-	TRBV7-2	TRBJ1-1	TGTGCCAGCAGCTTAGTTACAGACGGTGAAGCTTTCTTT	CASSLVTDGEAFF
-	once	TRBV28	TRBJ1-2	TGTGCCAGCAGTTTGGACAGCTATGGCTACACCTTC	CASSLDSYGYTF
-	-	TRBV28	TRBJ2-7	TGTGCCAGCAGTTTATCGGTAGGACTCTCCTACGAGCAGTACTTC	CASSLSVGLSYEQYF
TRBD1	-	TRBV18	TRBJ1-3	TGTGCCAGCTCACCGACCCCGGGACAGGGGTCGGGTGCCATATATTTT	CASSPTPGQGSGAIYF